This T cell receptor (beta chain) came from a study of blood T cell repertoires in COVID-19. For the study at large: Donors in the United States, Italy and Spain gave samples during acute or convalescent COVID-19. Nucleic acid was either cDNA or gDNA, and it came from T cells, B-cell-depleted T cells, or PBMCs.

Authors' data handling: By means of reference gene primer amplification, nucleated cell counts were estimated. Here immunoSEQ multiplex PCR was the method, and the copy in TCRdb shows in-frame clones only, minus some. D and trimming were read from the DNA, whereas the V and J calls and clone size are those reported in that table. The sample consists of 250,000 to 300,000 clones, roughly nine tenths of them appearing once. The CDR3 is 16 amino acids. Germline V gene lookup returns CDR1 LGHNA and CDR2 YSLEER. The V gene lost 0 bases and the J gene lost 8 bases, with 19 bases spanning the gap. Sequencing was done on a sample of peripheral blood. The rearrangement uses TRBV4-3 and TRBJ1-1; D not certain. The sequence was obtained from a man younger than 30 with active or convalescent COVID-19. The CDR3 nucleotides read TGCGCCAGCAGCCAAGACCGGGTCAGCGTAAAAACCGAAGCTTTCTTT. Translating gives CASSQDRVSVKTEAFF.